A selection of T cell receptor beta chains follows, all from one sample in a study of shared clonotypes between healthy human individuals. TCRdb keeps only in-frame clones here, not all; method: immunoSEQ multiplex PCR. The sample yields roughly 2,000,000 clones, about 94% seen once. The material sequenced was naive CD8+ T cells from PBMCs. These receptors originate from a young man in good health. Some clones in this sample may be carry-over from other donors' samples. CDR3s include the opening cysteine and the closing phenylalanine or tryptophan. The D gene is left open where the match is weak. Clone size is stated in some rows and not others, as once, few, many or a class when expanded.

j_call v_call cdr3_length d_call clone_size cdr3_nt cdr3_aa
TRBJ1-2 TRBV6-5 16 - once TGTGCCAGCAGTTACTCGAGGGGCCATAAGAACTATGGCTACACCTTC CASSYSRGHKNYGYTF
TRBJ1-2 TRBV4-1 17 TRBD1 - TGCGCCAGCAGCCCGATCCGAGGACAGGGAGGAAACTATGGCTACACCTTC CASSPIRGQGGNYGYTF
TRBJ2-2 TRBV29-1 12 - - TGCACCGGGACATTGAACACCGGGGAGCTGTTTTTT CTGTLNTGELFF
TRBJ1-1 TRBV27 16 TRBD1 - TGTGCCAGCAGTACCCGGGACAGGGGATCGGACACTGAAGCTTTCTTT CASSTRDRGSDTEAFF
TRBJ1-2 TRBV6-6 16 - - TGTGCCAGCAGTTACGCCTACAGGGTGACCAACTATGGCTACACCTTC CASSYAYRVTNYGYTF
TRBJ1-5 TRBV27 12 - - TGTGCCGGCCTTTCGGTCAATCAGCCCCAGCATTTT CAGLSVNQPQHF
TRBJ1-5 TRBV6-1 15 TRBD1 few TGTGCCAGCAGCTATGGCAGGGGGAGGAATCAGCCCCAGCATTTT CASSYGRGRNQPQHF
TRBJ1-2 TRBV19 13 - - TGTGCCAGTAGTATGGGCCAGCCCGATGGCTACACCTTC CASSMGQPDGYTF
TRBJ2-2 TRBV27 14 - - TGTGCCAGCACTACTTTTCTTACCACCGGGGAGCTGTTTTTT CASTTFLTTGELFF
TRBJ2-7 TRBV7-9 14 TRBD2 - TGTGCCAGCAGCCGGGGGAGCGGGAGCTACGAGCAGTACTTC CASSRGSGSYEQYF
TRBJ2-5 TRBV7-8 15 - - TGTGCCAGCAGCTTAGCCCTAGCAGGATGGGAGACCCAGTACTTC CASSLALAGWETQYF
TRBJ1-1 TRBV19 14 - - TGTGCCAGTAGTGACCTTACAGGGAACACTGAAGCTTTCTTT CASSDLTGNTEAFF
TRBJ2-7 TRBV28 14 - - TGTGCCAGCAGTCAGACCGGGACATATTACGAGCAGTACTTC CASSQTGTYYEQYF
TRBJ1-1 TRBV27 16 - - TGTGCCAGCAGTCTGGGCGGGCCAGGCTATAACACTGAAGCTTTCTTT CASSLGGPGYNTEAFF
TRBJ1-1 TRBV7-8 14 - - TGTGCCAGCAGCTTAGATAGCAGAACCTCTGAAGCTTTCTTT CASSLDSRTSEAFF
TRBJ2-3 TRBV7-9 12 - - TGTGCCAGCAGCTTAGATCCAGATACGCAGTATTTT CASSLDPDTQYF
TRBJ2-1 TRBV5-1 15 - - TGCGCCAGCAGCTTGGGCCAGAGCTCCTACAATGAGCAGTTCTTC CASSLGQSSYNEQFF
TRBJ2-2 TRBV28 20 TRBD1 - TGTGCCAGCAGTTTAGTTCAGGGGGTTAGTCCCAACCCAAACACCGGGGAGCTGTTTTTT CASSLVQGVSPNPNTGELFF
TRBJ1-1 TRBV4-3 14 - - TGCGCCAGCAGCCAAGTTTGGGTGAACACTGAAGCTTTCTTT CASSQVWVNTEAFF
TRBJ2-5 TRBV9 15 TRBD1 - TGTGCCAGCAGCGGCCGACAGGGGCAGTTAGAGACCCAGTACTTC CASSGRQGQLETQYF
TRBJ2-5 TRBV27 16 - - TGTGCCAGCAGTTCTCGGGACACTGCGACAATTGAGACCCAGTACTTC CASSSRDTATIETQYF
TRBJ2-5 TRBV18 15 TRBD2 - TGTGCCAGCTCACCACTCCAGCGGGAGTGGGAGACCCAGTACTTC CASSPLQREWETQYF
TRBJ2-5 TRBV14 18 - - TGTGCCAGCAGCCAAGTTGCGGGACGCGGAAAAGCTCAAGAGACCCAGTACTTC CASSQVAGRGKAQETQYF
TRBJ2-5 TRBV7-9 9 - - TGTGCCACGGGAAACCTCCTCTACTTC CATGNLLYF
TRBJ2-1 TRBV27 14 - - TGTGCCAGCACCCGGGGGCAGGGGGGCAATGAGCAGTTCTTC CASTRGQGGNEQFF
TRBJ2-5 TRBV9 17 TRBD2 - TGTGCCAGCAGCTACGGGATAACTAGCGGGAGAATAGAGACCCAGTACTTC CASSYGITSGRIETQYF
TRBJ2-3 TRBV7-8 12 - - TGTGCCAGCAGCTCCGGGGGAGATACGCAGTATTTT CASSSGGDTQYF
TRBJ1-3 TRBV30 16 - once TGTGCCTGGAGCGCGCTGCCCGGACAGATGGTGGACACCATATATTTT CAWSALPGQMVDTIYF
TRBJ1-1 TRBV19 13 - - TGTGCCAGTAGCCTATATATCAACACTGAAGCTTTCTTT CASSLYINTEAFF
TRBJ1-1 TRBV9 12 - - TGTGCCAGCAGCGTAGCTGGGGGGGAAGCTTTCTTT CASSVAGGEAFF